This TCR beta chain stems from a study of human T cells and chemical hapten exposure. This clonotype was counted many times. The CDR3 length is 13 residues. The V end lost 1 base, the J end lost 6 bases, and 13 bases lay between the germline ends. CDR1 GTSNPN and CDR2 SVGIG come from the germline V gene (reference sequence). TCRdb re-called the RACE reads with MiXCR, one entry per CDR3 protein. In the table there are under 400,000 distinct CDR3 sequences, approximately 5.1% of which are singletons. Time point defined: pre-sensitization, week 0. Treatment specified: therapeutic diphenylcyclopropenone sensitization with weekly scalp DPC. Alopecia patients deemed DPC-suitable, aged 18 to 70, excluding pregnancy.

This chain joins TRBV30 and TRBJ2-7; D unresolved. The sequenced sample was whole blood, obtained in connection with sensitization to the hapten diphenylcyclopropenone (DPC). The receptor's source is a woman in her fifties or sixties with alopecia areata. Some clones in this sample may be carry-over from other donors' samples. CDR3 region: CAWSAKTLTEQYF. DNA for the CDR3: TGTGCCTGGAGTGCGAAGACATTAACCGAGCAGTACTTC.